The T cell receptor (beta chain) under discussion was sequenced for a study of blood T cell repertoires in COVID-19. Sequencing was performed with immunoSEQ multiplex PCR; in TCRdb, only in-frame clones are kept and a portion is missing. The profile shows 88,000 or so clones, more than 75% of them singletons. J gave up 6 bases and V 5 bases, and 5 bases lay outside the gene matches. The CDR3 totals 14 residues. Germline CDR1 SGHNT, CDR2 YENEEA. The sequencing input was peripheral blood. The chain couples TRBV11-3 to TRBJ2-3, with 10 bases aligning to TRBD2. The TCR sequence derives from a human donor in a cohort sampled during active COVID-19. CDR3 nucleotides: TGTGCCAGCAGCCCGACGACTAGCGGGGATACGCAGTATTTT. Translated, it gives CASSPTTSGDTQYF.